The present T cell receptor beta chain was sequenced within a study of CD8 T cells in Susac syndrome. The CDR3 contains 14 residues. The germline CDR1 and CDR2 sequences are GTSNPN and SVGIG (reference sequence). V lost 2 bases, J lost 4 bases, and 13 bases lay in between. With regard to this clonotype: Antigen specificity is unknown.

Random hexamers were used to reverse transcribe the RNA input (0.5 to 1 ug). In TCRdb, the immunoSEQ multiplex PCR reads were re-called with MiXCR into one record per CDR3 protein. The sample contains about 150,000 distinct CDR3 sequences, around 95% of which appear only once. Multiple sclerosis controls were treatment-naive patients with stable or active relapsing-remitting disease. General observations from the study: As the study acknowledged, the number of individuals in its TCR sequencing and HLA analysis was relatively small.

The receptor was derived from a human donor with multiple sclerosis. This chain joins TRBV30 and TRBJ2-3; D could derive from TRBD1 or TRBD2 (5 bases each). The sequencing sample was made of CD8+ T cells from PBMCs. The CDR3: CAWSSGQAADTQYF. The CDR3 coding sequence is TGTGCCTGGAGTTCGGGGCAAGCGGCAGATACGCAGTATTTT.